A single sample is the source of the 11 T cell receptor beta chains below, sequenced in a study of cytomegalovirus exposure and HLA in healthy donors (dated by TCRdb to 2015 to 2018). The receptor library was made with the immunoSEQ multiplex PCR assay. For the multiplex PCR, a mixture combining 60 forward primers for TCR Vbeta segments and 13 reverse primers for TCR Jbeta segments was used. The clones in this table, taken by TCRdb from immuneACCESS, are in-frame only. Not every clone is retained; where verified, under half of the shortfall comes from an unresolved V gene, and the cause of the rest is unknown. Here the sample has a few hundred thousand clones; approximately 91% occur a single time. The ten largest clones add up to about 1.8% of the sample. Sequencing was done on a sample of PBMCs. The receptor set was obtained from a girl aged 2 to 9 in good health and CMV-seronegative.

The chain combines TRBV14 with TRBJ2-2, with D perhaps TRBD1 (5 bases). The CDR3 totals 14 residues. CDR1 and CDR2 from the germline V gene are SGHDN and FVKESK. V lost 6 bases, J lost 4 bases, and 12 bases lay in between. CDR3 DNA sequence: TGTGCCAGCAGGCGACAGCAATCCACCGGGGAGCTGTTTTTT. It yields the protein CASRRQQSTGELFF. The complete variable domain, with remaining parts taken from reference TRBV14 and TRBJ2-2, reads EAGVTQFPSHSVIEKGQTVTLRCDPISGHDNLYWYRRVMGKEIKFLLHFVKESKQDESGMPNNRFLAERTGGTYSTLKVQPAELEDSGVYFCASRRQQSTGELFFGEGSRLTVL.

This rearrangement joins TRBV5-1 to TRBJ2-7; D ambiguous. Germline CDR1 reads SGHRS; CDR2 reads YFSETQ. V shed 4 bases and J shed 4 bases, with 12 bases lying between them. The CDR3 contains 13 residues. In nucleotides, the CDR3 is TGCGCCAGCAGCCGCGACTTCACATACGAGCAGTACTTC. Translated: CASSRDFTYEQYF.

The chain employs TRBV19 and TRBJ1-5; 9 bases match TRBD1. The germline V gene has CDR1 LNHDA and CDR2 SQIVND (reference sequence). The V and J ends lost 4 bases and 4 bases, in that order; junction bases with no gene match: 5. CDR3 length: 15 amino acids. CDR3 region: CASSRLGQGNQPQHF. The CDR3 DNA reads TGTGCCAGTAGTAGGCTGGGACAGGGAAATCAGCCCCAGCATTTT.

The chain links TRBV5-8 to TRBJ1-5; D call uncertain. Germline V gene sequence: CDR1 SGHTS, CDR2 YDEGEE. With 4 bases removed from V and 0 bases from J, the gap between germline ends came to 8 bases. The CDR3 is 14 amino acids. The DNA for the CDR3 is TGTGCCAGCAGCCTGGCAAATAGCAATCAGCCCCAGCATTTT. Its protein is CASSLANSNQPQHF.

This chain links TRBV2 with TRBJ2-7; 9 nucleotides agree with TRBD1. V dropped 5 bases and J dropped 1; count of bases not matched to a gene: 6. Germline loops: CDR1 SNHLY, CDR2 FYNNEI. The CDR3 is 15 amino acids. CDR3 in DNA: TGTGCCAGCAGTTGGGGGACAGGGACTTCCTACGAGCAGTACTTC. It yields the protein CASSWGTGTSYEQYF.

This chain links TRBV28 with TRBJ2-3, with TRBD1 identical over 7 bases. Germline trimming cut 3 bases from V and 3 bases from J; bases unmatched to any gene: 12. Germline CDR1 and CDR2: MDHEN and SYDVKM. There are 17 residues in the CDR3. CDR3 in DNA: TGTGCCAGCAGTTTCTCTTGGGACAGCCGGGGAACAGATACGCAGTATTTT. It encodes CASSFSWDSRGTDTQYF.

J is TRBJ2-6 and V is TRBV5-5, with TRBD1 as a possible D gene (5 bases). The V end lost 4 bases, the J end lost 4 bases, and 15 bases lay between the germline ends. This CDR3 is built from 16 residues. Germline loops: CDR1 SGHKS, CDR2 YYEKEE (reference sequence). CDR3 bases: TGTGCCAGCAGCCAGGGTCCTCCAGGAGGGGCCAACGTCCTGACTTTC. This sequence encodes CASSQGPPGGANVLTF.

This sequence joins TRBV27 and TRBJ2-5; maybe TRBD1 (6 bases). CDR1 and CDR2 (germline): MNHEY, SMNVEV (reference sequence). The ends were cut back, 8 bases at V and 7 bases at J, with 17 bases in the middle. The CDR3 spans 13 residues. This chain's CDR3 is CASADRQVGTQYF. The CDR3 nucleotides are TGTGCCAGCGCAGACCGACAGGTCGGGACCCAGTACTTC.

CDR3 loop: CASSLVQGWNTEAFF. The CDR3 DNA follows: TGTGCCAGCAGCTTAGTACAGGGCTGGAACACTGAAGCTTTCTTT. The chain links TRBV7-6 to TRBJ1-1, with D possibly matching TRBD1 (6 bases). This CDR3 region has 15 residues. V was cut by 1 base and J by 1 base, with 10 bases left in between. Looked up from germline, CDR1 is SGHVS and CDR2 is FNYEAQ.

The chain employs TRBV5-1 and TRBJ1-1, with TRBD1 as a possible D gene (5 bases). Germline assignment: CDR1 SGHRS and CDR2 YFSETQ. The CDR3 consists of 15 residues. The V gene lost 0 bases and the J gene lost 4 bases, with 13 bases spanning the gap. The CDR3 is CASSLAWGDFTEAFF. Here the CDR3 DNA reads TGCGCCAGCAGCTTGGCGTGGGGGGATTTCACTGAAGCTTTCTTT.

This clone came up once. The chain is built from TRBV6-1 and TRBJ2-2; D ambiguous. Trimming pared 7 bases from V and 3 bases from J, leaving 6 bases between. The CDR3 covers 12 residues. CDR1 and CDR2 (germline): MNHNS, SASEGT. The CDR3 coding sequence is TGTGCCAGCAAGACTCACACCGGGGAGCTGTTTTTT. Translation gives CASKTHTGELFF.